What follows is one T cell receptor (beta chain) and its context. Its antigen is currently unknown. Sorting from PBMCs produced CD4+ and CD8+ T cells. cDNA serving as the sequencing template came from extracted, reverse transcribed RNA. Only in-frame clones appear in the TCRdb table, and some are missing; sequencing was by immunoSEQ multiplex PCR. The sample carries over 120,000 clones, about 47% recorded once. This specimen comes from a study of CD8+ T cells in alopecia areata. Study summary: Treated patients received oral tofacitinib, 5 to 10 mg twice daily. General observations from the study: Patients displayed less clarity in TCR sharing than mice, a finding possibly related to HLA.

Germline V CDR1 and CDR2: DFQATT, SNEGSKA (reference sequence). There are 11 residues in the CDR3. Trimming left V 3 bases short and J 6 bases short, with 8 bases between. The rearrangement links TRBV20-1 to TRBJ1-1, with D possibly TRBD1 on 5 matching bases. This clonotype was obtained from a human donor with alopecia areata. Source: CD4+ T cells sorted from blood, taken at week 0. This CDR3 reads CSARRQSEAFF. CDR3 in DNA: TGCAGTGCTAGGAGACAGTCTGAAGCTTTCTTT.